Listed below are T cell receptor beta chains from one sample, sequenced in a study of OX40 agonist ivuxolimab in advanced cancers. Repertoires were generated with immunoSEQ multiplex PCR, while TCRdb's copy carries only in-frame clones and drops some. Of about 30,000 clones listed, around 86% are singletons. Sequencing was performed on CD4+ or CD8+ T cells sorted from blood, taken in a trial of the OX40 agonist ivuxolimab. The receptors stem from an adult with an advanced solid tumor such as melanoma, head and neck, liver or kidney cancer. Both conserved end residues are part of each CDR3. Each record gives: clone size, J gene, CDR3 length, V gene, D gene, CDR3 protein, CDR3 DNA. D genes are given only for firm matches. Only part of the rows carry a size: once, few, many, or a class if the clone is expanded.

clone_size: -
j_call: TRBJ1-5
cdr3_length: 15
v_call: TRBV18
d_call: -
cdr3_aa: CASSHPDRSNQPQHF
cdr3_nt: TGTGCCAGCTCCCACCCAGACAGGAGCAATCAGCCCCAGCATTTT

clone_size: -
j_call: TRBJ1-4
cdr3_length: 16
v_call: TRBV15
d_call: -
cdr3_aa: CATSSRDIATNEKLFF
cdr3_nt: TGTGCCACCAGCAGCCGGGACATCGCAACTAATGAAAAACTGTTTTTT

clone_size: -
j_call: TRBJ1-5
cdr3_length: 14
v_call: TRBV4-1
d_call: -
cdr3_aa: CASSQDLKIQPQHF
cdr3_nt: TGCGCCAGCAGCCAAGATCTCAAGATTCAGCCCCAGCATTTT

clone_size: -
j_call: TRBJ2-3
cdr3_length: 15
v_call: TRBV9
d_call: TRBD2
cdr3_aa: CASSVGGGSTDTQYF
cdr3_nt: TGTGCCAGCAGCGTAGGCGGGGGTAGCACAGATACGCAGTATTTT

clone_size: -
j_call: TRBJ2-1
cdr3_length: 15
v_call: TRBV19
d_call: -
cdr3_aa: CASSPLEGVSNEQFF
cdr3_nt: TGTGCCAGTAGTCCCCTAGAGGGAGTTTCAAATGAGCAGTTCTTC

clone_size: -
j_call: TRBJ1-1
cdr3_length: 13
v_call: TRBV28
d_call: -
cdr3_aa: CASSSRGYTEAFF
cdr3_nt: TGTGCCAGCAGTTCGCGGGGGTACACTGAAGCTTTCTTT

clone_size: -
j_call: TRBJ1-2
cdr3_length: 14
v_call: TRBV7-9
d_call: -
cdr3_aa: CASSPPGPGHGYTF
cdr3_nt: TGTGCCAGCAGCCCTCCCGGACCCGGCCATGGCTACACCTTC

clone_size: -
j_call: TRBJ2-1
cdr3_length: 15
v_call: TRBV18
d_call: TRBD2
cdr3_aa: CASSPDGRSYNEQFF
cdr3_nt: TGTGCCAGCTCACCAGACGGGAGGAGCTACAATGAGCAGTTCTTC

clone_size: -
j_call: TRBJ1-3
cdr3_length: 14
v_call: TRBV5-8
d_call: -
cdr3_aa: CASSFGGYGNTIYF
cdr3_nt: TGTGCCAGCAGCTTTGGTGGGTACGGAAACACCATATATTTT

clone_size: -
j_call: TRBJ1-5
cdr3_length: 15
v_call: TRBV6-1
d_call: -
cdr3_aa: CASLGVVDSNQPQHF
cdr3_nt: TGTGCCAGCCTGGGGGTTGTCGACAGTAATCAGCCCCAGCATTTT

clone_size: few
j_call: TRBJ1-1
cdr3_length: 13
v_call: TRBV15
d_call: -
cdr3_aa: CATSRRLGTEAFF
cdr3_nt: TGTGCCACCAGCCGTCGGTTAGGCACTGAAGCTTTCTTT

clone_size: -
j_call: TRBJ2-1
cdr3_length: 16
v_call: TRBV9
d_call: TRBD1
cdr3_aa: CASSVGRDSPYNEQFF
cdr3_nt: TGTGCCAGCAGCGTAGGAAGGGACAGCCCTTACAATGAGCAGTTCTTC

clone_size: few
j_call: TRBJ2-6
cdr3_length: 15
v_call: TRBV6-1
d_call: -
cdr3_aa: CASSDRSSGANVLTF
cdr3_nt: TGTGCCAGCAGTGACAGGTCCTCTGGGGCCAACGTCCTGACTTTC

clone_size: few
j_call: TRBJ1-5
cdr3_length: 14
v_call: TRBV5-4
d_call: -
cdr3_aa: CASSNRDSNQPQHF
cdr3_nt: TGTGCCAGCAGCAACCGGGACAGCAATCAGCCCCAGCATTTT

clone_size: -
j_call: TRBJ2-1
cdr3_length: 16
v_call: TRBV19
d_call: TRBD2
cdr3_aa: CASSIYGTSGRAKQFF
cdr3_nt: TGTGCCAGTAGTATATATGGGACTAGCGGGAGGGCTAAGCAGTTCTTC

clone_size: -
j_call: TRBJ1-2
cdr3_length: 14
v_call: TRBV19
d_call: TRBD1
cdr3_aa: CASSGRTGFLGYTF
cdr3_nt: TGTGCCAGTAGTGGACGGACAGGGTTTCTTGGCTACACCTTC

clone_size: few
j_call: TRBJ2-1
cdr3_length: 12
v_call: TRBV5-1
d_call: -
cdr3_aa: CASRFWGDEQFF
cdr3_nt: TGCGCCAGCAGATTTTGGGGGGACGAGCAGTTCTTC

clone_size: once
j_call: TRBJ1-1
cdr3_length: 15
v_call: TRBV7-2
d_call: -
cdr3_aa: CASSQTDGMNTEAFF
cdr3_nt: TGTGCCAGCAGCCAAACGGACGGTATGAACACTGAAGCTTTCTTT

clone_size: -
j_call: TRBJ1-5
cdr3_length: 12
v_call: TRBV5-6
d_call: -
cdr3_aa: CASSLGNQPQHF
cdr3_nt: TGTGCCAGCAGCTTGGGGAATCAGCCCCAGCATTTT

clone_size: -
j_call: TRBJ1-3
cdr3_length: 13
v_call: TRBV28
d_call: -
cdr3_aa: CASRRLPGNTIYF
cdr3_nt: TGTGCCAGCCGGCGGCTACCTGGAAACACCATATATTTT

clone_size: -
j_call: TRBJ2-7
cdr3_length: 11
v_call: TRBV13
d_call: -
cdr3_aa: CASSSSEKQYF
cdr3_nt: TGTGCCAGCAGCTCCTCTGAGAAGCAGTACTTC

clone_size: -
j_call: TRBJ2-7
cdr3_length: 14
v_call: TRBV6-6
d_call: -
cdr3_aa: CASIDSLSSYEQYF
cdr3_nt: TGTGCCAGCATTGACAGCCTGTCCTCCTACGAGCAGTACTTC

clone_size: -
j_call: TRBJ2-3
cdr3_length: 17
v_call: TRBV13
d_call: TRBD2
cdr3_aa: CASSLEGQASGRDTQYF
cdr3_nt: TGTGCCAGCAGCTTAGAGGGTCAGGCTAGCGGGAGAGATACGCAGTATTTT

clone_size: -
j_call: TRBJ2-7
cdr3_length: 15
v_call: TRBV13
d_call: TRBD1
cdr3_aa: CASSPRQGAFYEQYF
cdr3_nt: TGTGCCAGCAGCCCCCGACAGGGGGCATTCTACGAGCAGTACTTC

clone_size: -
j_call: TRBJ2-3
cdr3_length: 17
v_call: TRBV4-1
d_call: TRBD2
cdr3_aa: CASSHPIAGGYTDTQYF
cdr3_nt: TGCGCCAGCAGCCATCCTATAGCGGGGGGGTACACAGATACGCAGTATTTT

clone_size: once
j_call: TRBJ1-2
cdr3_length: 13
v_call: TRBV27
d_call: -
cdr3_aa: CASSLAVHYGYTF
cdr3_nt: TGTGCCAGCAGTTTAGCGGTGCACTATGGCTACACCTTC

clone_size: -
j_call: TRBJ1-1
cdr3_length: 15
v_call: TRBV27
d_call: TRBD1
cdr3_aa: CASSFSYRQGGRAFF
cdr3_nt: TGTGCCAGCAGTTTTTCCTACCGACAGGGGGGGAGAGCTTTCTTT

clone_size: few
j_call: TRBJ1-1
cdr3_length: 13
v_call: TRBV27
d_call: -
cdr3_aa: CASSWGKNTEAFF
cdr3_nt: TGTGCCAGCAGTTGGGGTAAGAACACTGAAGCTTTCTTT

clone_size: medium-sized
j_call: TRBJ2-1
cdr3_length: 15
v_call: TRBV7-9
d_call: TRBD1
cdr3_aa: CASSSPTGLGNEQFF
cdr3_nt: TGTGCCAGCAGCTCTCCGACAGGGTTAGGCAATGAGCAGTTCTTC

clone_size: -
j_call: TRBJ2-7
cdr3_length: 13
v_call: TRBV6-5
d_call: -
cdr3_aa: CASSEGGLYEQYF
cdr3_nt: TGTGCCAGCAGTGAGGGAGGCCTCTACGAGCAGTACTTC

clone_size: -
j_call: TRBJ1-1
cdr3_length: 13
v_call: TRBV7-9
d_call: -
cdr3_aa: CASSLGLGTEAFF
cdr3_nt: TGTGCCAGCAGCTTGGGCTTGGGCACTGAAGCTTTCTTT

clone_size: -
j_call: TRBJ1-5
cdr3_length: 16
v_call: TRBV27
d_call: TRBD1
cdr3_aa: CASRGAGQGRHQPQHF
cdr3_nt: TGTGCCAGCAGGGGGGCGGGACAGGGGAGGCATCAGCCCCAGCATTTT

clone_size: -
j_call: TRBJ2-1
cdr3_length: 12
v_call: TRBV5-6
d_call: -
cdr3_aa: CASSESYNEQFF
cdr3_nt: TGTGCCAGCAGCGAGTCCTACAATGAGCAGTTCTTC

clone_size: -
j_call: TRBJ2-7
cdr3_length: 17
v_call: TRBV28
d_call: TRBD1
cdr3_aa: CASSLFVRDRVSYEQYF
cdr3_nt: TGTGCCAGCAGTTTATTCGTCCGGGACAGGGTCTCCTACGAGCAGTACTTC

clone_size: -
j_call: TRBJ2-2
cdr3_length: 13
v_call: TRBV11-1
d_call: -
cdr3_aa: CASSFGSYGELFF
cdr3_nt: TGTGCCAGCAGCTTCGGATCCTACGGGGAGCTGTTTTTT

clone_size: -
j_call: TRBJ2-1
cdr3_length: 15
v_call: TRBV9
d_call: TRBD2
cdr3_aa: CASSVEAGGDNEQFF
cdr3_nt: TGTGCCAGCAGCGTAGAGGCGGGAGGGGACAATGAGCAGTTCTTC

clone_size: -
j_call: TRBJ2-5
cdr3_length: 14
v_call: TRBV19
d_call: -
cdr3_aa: CASALSGGLETQYF
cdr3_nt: TGTGCCAGTGCACTGTCGGGGGGCCTAGAGACCCAGTACTTC

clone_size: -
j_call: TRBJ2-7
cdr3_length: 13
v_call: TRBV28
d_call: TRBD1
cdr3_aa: CASKLTGDYEQYF
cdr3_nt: TGTGCCAGCAAACTCACAGGGGACTACGAGCAGTACTTC

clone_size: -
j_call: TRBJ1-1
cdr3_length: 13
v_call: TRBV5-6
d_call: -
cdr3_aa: CASSWGENTEAFF
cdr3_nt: TGTGCCAGCAGCTGGGGGGAGAACACTGAAGCTTTCTTT

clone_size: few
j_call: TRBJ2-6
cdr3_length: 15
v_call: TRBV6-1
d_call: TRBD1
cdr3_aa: CASSATGAGANVLTF
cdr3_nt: TGTGCCAGCAGTGCAACAGGGGCTGGGGCCAACGTCCTGACTTTC